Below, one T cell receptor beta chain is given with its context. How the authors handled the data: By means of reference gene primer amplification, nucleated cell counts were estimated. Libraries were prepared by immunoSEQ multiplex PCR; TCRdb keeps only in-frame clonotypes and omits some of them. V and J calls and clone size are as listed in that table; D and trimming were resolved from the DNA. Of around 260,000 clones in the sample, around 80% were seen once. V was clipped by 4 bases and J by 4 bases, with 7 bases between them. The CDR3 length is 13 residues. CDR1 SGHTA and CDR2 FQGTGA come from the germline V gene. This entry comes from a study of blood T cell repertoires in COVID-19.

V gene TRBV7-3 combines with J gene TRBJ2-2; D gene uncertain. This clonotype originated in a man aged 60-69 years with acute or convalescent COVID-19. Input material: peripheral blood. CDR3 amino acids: CASSSTRTGELFF. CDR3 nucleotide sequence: TGTGCCAGCAGCTCCACTCGCACCGGGGAGCTGTTTTTT.